The clone carrying this T cell receptor (beta chain) turned up a few times. Authors' processing steps: Amplification from reference gene primers served as the basis for estimated nucleated cell counts. Produced via immunoSEQ multiplex PCR; TCRdb's table is partial and in-frame only. V, J and clone size are those of that table, while D and trimming were read from the DNA. The data hold 200,000 or so clones, with over 75% observed a single time. J was trimmed by 3 bases and V by 1 base; bases with no gene match: 8. The CDR3 length is 16 residues. Per germline, CDR1 SGHRS and CDR2 YFSETQ. These data come from a study of blood T cell repertoires in COVID-19. Turning to the study itself: The United States, Italy and Spain supplied acute and convalescent COVID-19 samples. Sample material is recorded as cDNA or gDNA derived from T cells, B-cell-depleted T cells, or PBMCs.

The chain couples TRBV5-1 to TRBJ2-7; 9 nucleotides agree with TRBD1. The TCR sequence derives from a human donor with active or convalescent COVID-19. The donor label of this sample is uncertain. Material for sequencing was peripheral blood. CDR3 protein: CASSLKDRGGNYEQYF. In DNA form, the CDR3 reads TGCGCCAGCAGCTTGAAGGACAGGGGTGGGAACTACGAGCAGTACTTC.